This entry lists 29 T cell receptor beta chains sequenced from one sample in a study of beta chain features in type 1 diabetes. The sequenced template was cDNA made from the entire isolated RNA. TCRdb's table, derived via immunoSEQ multiplex PCR, lists solely in-frame clones and lacks some. The sample has about 410,000 clones, about 15% seen once. Sequenced input: naive CD4+ T cells from blood. All receptors come from a man aged 25 to 45 in good health.

This chain connects TRBV7-2 to TRBJ2-5; a possible D gene is TRBD2 (6 bases). Germline values: CDR1 SGHTA, CDR2 FQGNSA. The V end lost 5 bases, the J end lost 2 bases, and 12 bases lay between the germline ends. CDR3 length equals 14 residues. The CDR3 sequence is CASSRASVQETQYF. The CDR3, as DNA: TGTGCCAGCAGCCGGGCTAGCGTACAAGAGACCCAGTACTTC.

This clone was recorded a few times. The CDR3 DNA reads as TGTGCCAGCAGCCAAAAGGGACTAGAGGAAGAGACCCAGTACTTC. Translating gives CASSQKGLEEETQYF. The chain couples TRBV4-2 to TRBJ2-5; 8 positions match TRBD2. Germline V CDR1 and CDR2: LGHNA, YNFKEQ. The length of the CDR3 is 15 residues. V was pared by 2 bases and J by 3 bases, with 5 bases of the junction left unmatched.

This clone turned up a few times. The chain uses TRBV12-5 and TRBJ2-5, with TRBD2 identical over 7 bases. The CDR3 spans 14 residues. The J segment lost 4 bases and the V segment lost 5 bases, leaving 7 bases of the junction unmatched. Germline V gene data show CDR1 as LGHNT and CDR2 as FRNRAP. The DNA of the CDR3 is TGTGCTAGTGGTCGCGGACTAGACCCAGAGACCCAGTACTTC. Translation gives CASGRGLDPETQYF.

This clone was seen only a few times. The chain links TRBV4-1 to TRBJ2-3; no definite D call. The CDR3 runs to 15 residues. V was clipped by 4 bases and J by 5 bases, with 16 bases between them. In germline, CDR1 is MGHRA, CDR2 YSYEKL. The CDR3 DNA is TGCGCCAGCAGCCCTAGACACTCTCCAGGAGATACGCAGTATTTT. Translating gives CASSPRHSPGDTQYF.

This clone was found a few times. The chain employs TRBV4-1 and TRBJ2-7; no reliable D call. Trimming took 0 bases from V and 4 from J, leaving 10 bases between them. CDR1 and CDR2 (germline): MGHRA, YSYEKL. The CDR3 runs 14 residues. The CDR3 DNA reads TGCGCCAGCAGCCAAGATCGGGCAGTATACGAGCAGTACTTC. It encodes CASSQDRAVYEQYF.

The chain is built from TRBV28 and TRBJ2-5, with 8 bases fitting TRBD2. Germline assignment: CDR1 MDHEN and CDR2 SYDVKM. The CDR3 covers 14 residues. V lost 6 bases, J lost 5 bases, and 8 bases stayed unmatched. DNA of the CDR3: TGTGCCAGCAGCCCCTCAGCGGGAGAGGAGACCCAGTACTTC. Amino acid sequence: CASSPSAGEETQYF. The full variable domain, in which reference TRBV28 and TRBJ2-5 provide the parts outside the CDR3, is DVKVTQSSRYLVKRTGEKVFLECVQDMDHENMFWYRQDPGLGLRLIYFSYDVKMKEKGDIPEGYSVSREKKERFSLILESASTNQTSMYLCASSPSAGEETQYFGPGTRLLVL.

This clone was seen a few times. The gene calls are TRBV11-2 and TRBJ2-1; D ambiguous. The germline CDR1 and CDR2 sequences are SGHAT and FQNNGV. V was shortened by 1 base and J by 10 bases, with 11 bases between the two germline ends. CDR3 length: 13 residues. Here the CDR3 DNA reads TGTGCCAGCAGCTTAGCCGCACGAGTGGAGCAGTTCTTC. As protein: CASSLAARVEQFF.

This clone came up a few times. The CDR3 DNA follows: TGTGCCAGCAGCCCGGACGTGCGGGCCTACGAGCAGTACTTC. This gives the protein CASSPDVRAYEQYF. This chain uses TRBV7-2 with TRBJ2-7; possibly TRBD2 for D (5 bases). This CDR3 has 14 residues. V gave up 5 bases and J gave up 2 bases, with 13 bases separating them. CDR1 SGHTA and CDR2 FQGNSA come from the germline V gene.

This sequence joins TRBV9 and TRBJ2-1; the D call may be TRBD1 or TRBD2 (6 bases each). Trimming took off 3 bases at V and 8 bases at J, with 9 bases between the two ends. Germline V lookup: CDR1 SGDLS, CDR2 YYNGEE. The CDR3 covers 12 residues. The CDR3 nucleotides are TGTGCCAGCAGCGGGGGGGCCGATGAGCAGTTCTTC. This gives the protein CASSGGADEQFF.

V is TRBV18 and J is TRBJ1-1, with D hard to call. Germline CDR1 reads KGHSH; CDR2 reads LQKENI. V was clipped by 3 bases and J by 0 bases, with 8 bases between them. The CDR3 contains 14 residues. CDR3 in DNA: TGTGCCAGCTCACCGAGCGGTATGAACACTGAAGCTTTCTTT. As protein: CASSPSGMNTEAFF.

A few counts support this clone. The chain couples TRBV28 to TRBJ2-6; D is undetermined. Germline V gene data show CDR1 as MDHEN and CDR2 as SYDVKM. The CDR3 is made up of 14 amino acids. Between the trimmed V and J ends, which lost 3 bases and 0 bases, there was a span of 3 bases. The CDR3 DNA sequence: TGTGCCAGCAGTTTGGGCTCTGGGGCCAACGTCCTGACTTTC. This codes for CASSLGSGANVLTF.

This clone occurred a few times. The chain joins TRBV27 to TRBJ2-7; D gene ambiguous. Germline V gene lookup returns CDR1 MNHEY and CDR2 SMNVEV (reference sequence). The CDR3 is 11 residues long. Trimming took off 4 bases at V and 3 bases at J, with 4 bases between the two ends. The CDR3 sequence: CASSSNYEQYF. For the CDR3, the DNA is TGTGCCAGCAGTTCGAACTACGAGCAGTACTTC.

The rearrangement uses TRBV29-1 and TRBJ2-1; the D is unclear. This CDR3 has 17 residues. Trimming shortened V by 0 bases and J by 7 bases, and 22 bases separated the two germline ends. Germline V CDR1 and CDR2: SQVTM, ANQGSEA. CDR3 sequence: CSVEDFKVANSVNEQFF. CDR3 in DNA: TGCAGCGTTGAAGATTTTAAAGTCGCCAACTCCGTAAATGAGCAGTTCTTC.

The CDR3 sequence: CASSLPGIGNTIYF. Written as DNA, the CDR3 is TGTGCCAGCAGCTTGCCAGGGATAGGAAACACCATATATTTT. The chain is built from TRBV13 and TRBJ1-3; perhaps TRBD1 as D (5 bases). The CDR3 covers 14 residues. The V end lost 3 bases, the J end lost 4 bases, and 10 bases lay between the germline ends. Germline V gives CDR1 PRHDT, CDR2 FYEKMQ (reference sequence). Together with reference TRBV13 and TRBJ1-3, the CDR3 gives the full variable domain: AAGVIQSPRHLIKEKRETATLKCYPIPRHDTVYWYQQGPGQDPQFLISFYEKMQSDKGSIPDRFSAQQFSDYHSELNMSSLELGDSALYFCASSLPGIGNTIYFGEGSWLTVV.

The V gene is TRBV2, the J gene TRBJ2-5, with no clear D. Trimming stripped 7 bases from V and 5 bases from J, with 8 bases between. In germline, CDR1 is SNHLY, CDR2 FYNNEI. There are 11 residues in the CDR3. CDR3 sequence reads: CASTIGETQYF. The CDR3 region has the DNA TGTGCCAGCACTATAGGGGAGACCCAGTACTTC.

The V and J genes are TRBV4-1 and TRBJ2-7; possible D gene TRBD1, 5 bases. V dropped 6 bases and J dropped 2 bases, with 17 bases sitting between them. The CDR3 length is 15 residues. Germline V lookup: CDR1 MGHRA, CDR2 YSYEKL. CDR3 nucleotide sequence: TGCGCCAGCAGGGGGCGAGGAACAGGAACCTACGAGCAGTACTTC. Its translation: CASRGRGTGTYEQYF.

This clone was counted only a few times. The gene calls are TRBV18 and TRBJ2-3; 11 bases line up with TRBD2. The CDR3 extends over 16 amino acids. Unmatched junction bases numbered 8, after V lost 6 bases and J lost 3 bases. Germline V gene sequence: CDR1 KGHSH, CDR2 LQKENI. The CDR3 DNA reads TGTGCCAGCTCCCAAGCTAGCGGGAGGAGGACAGATACGCAGTATTTT. Protein sequence: CASSQASGRRTDTQYF.

This clone occurred a few times. The chain recombines TRBV29-1 with TRBJ1-1; D is possibly TRBD1 (6 bases). Germline V lookup: CDR1 SQVTM, CDR2 ANQGSEA. The V and J ends lost 8 bases and 1 base respectively, with 17 bases between them. The CDR3 is made up of 14 amino acids. CDR3 residues: CSSQWGHTNTEAFF. DNA for the CDR3: TGCAGCTCCCAGTGGGGGCATACGAACACTGAAGCTTTCTTT.

This clone has only a few counts. The chain joins TRBV11-2 to TRBJ2-7; D possibly corresponds to TRBD1 (6 bases). The V and J ends lost 5 bases and 8 bases respectively, with 19 bases between them. The V gene's germline CDR1 is SGHAT and CDR2 FQNNGV. The CDR3 is 14 amino acids. The CDR3 region is CASSPTPRTVQQYF. The DNA for the CDR3 is TGTGCCAGCAGCCCCACCCCACGGACAGTTCAGCAGTACTTC.

The gene calls are TRBV14 and TRBJ2-1, with a weak D call TRBD2 (6 bases). The germline gives CDR1 SGHDN, CDR2 FVKESK. This CDR3 is built from 16 residues. Deletions cut 1 base from V and 4 bases from J, with 14 bases between. The CDR3 here is CASSQVTPGGYNEQFF. DNA for the CDR3: TGTGCCAGCAGCCAAGTCACCCCTGGAGGGTACAATGAGCAGTTCTTC.

This clone was recorded a few times. The chain has TRBV4-3 and TRBJ2-5; TRBD2 aligns across 9 bases. Trimming took 0 bases from V and 5 from J; bases not matched to a gene: 1. The CDR3 spans 14 residues. The germline CDR1 and CDR2 sequences are LGHNA and YSLEER. As DNA, the CDR3 is TGCGCCAGCAGCCAAGATGGACTAGCGGAGACCCAGTACTTC. It translates to CASSQDGLAETQYF.

The table lists this clone with a few counts. The gene calls are TRBV25-1 and TRBJ2-5, with D possibly being TRBD2 (5 bases). This CDR3 has 18 amino acids. V lost 4 bases, J lost 5 bases, and 26 bases lay in between. Germline CDR1 MGHDK, CDR2 SYGVNS. This CDR3 reads CASSAAPGSGGVGETQYF. The CDR3 bases are TGTGCCAGCAGTGCGGCCCCGGGGTCAGGTGGGGTTGGGGAGACCCAGTACTTC.

This clone was counted only a few times. The rearrangement links TRBV7-6 to TRBJ2-3, with TRBD1 as a possible D gene (5 bases). V was pared by 8 bases and J by 6 bases, with 21 bases between. Germline V gives CDR1 SGHVS, CDR2 FNYEAQ. The CDR3 has 15 amino acids. CDR3 sequence: CASSTTRGNADTQYF. CDR3 bases: TGTGCCAGCTCGACCACAAGGGGAAATGCGGATACGCAGTATTTT. Full variable domain (rest looked up from reference TRBV7-6 and TRBJ2-3): GAGVSQSPRYKVTKRGQDVALRCDPISGHVSLYWYRQALGQGPEFLTYFNYEAQQDKSGLPNDRFSAERPEGSISTLTIQRTEQRDSAMYRCASSTTRGNADTQYFGPGTRLTVL.

This chain joins TRBV10-3 and TRBJ2-7; D might be TRBD1 (5 bases). In germline, CDR1 is ENHRY, CDR2 SYGVKD. Trimming stripped 5 bases from V and 6 bases from J, with 8 bases between. The CDR3 has 11 residues. The CDR3 sequence: CAISRGGEQYV. The DNA for the CDR3 is TGTGCCATCAGTAGGGGTGGCGAGCAGTACGTC.

This chain uses TRBV7-2 with TRBJ2-3; 7 bases map to TRBD1. Germline V CDR1 and CDR2: SGHTA, FQGNSA. Trimming removed 5 bases from V and 4 bases from J; junction bases left unmatched: 3. The CDR3 consists of 13 residues. Here the CDR3 reads CASSATGPDTQYF. The CDR3 region has the DNA TGTGCCAGCAGCGCGACAGGGCCAGATACGCAGTATTTT.

Only a few counts were recorded for this clone. The V gene is TRBV10-3, the J gene TRBJ1-1, with TRBD1 as a possible D gene (5 bases). Trimming pared 7 bases from V and 4 bases from J, leaving 13 bases between. From germline, CDR1 is ENHRY and CDR2 SYGVKD. The CDR3 sequence is 13 residues long. The CDR3 here is CAINNRGGTEAFF. CDR3 coding DNA: TGTGCCATCAACAACCGGGGGGGCACTGAAGCTTTCTTT.

The chain combines TRBV13 with TRBJ2-3; 9 nucleotides match TRBD2. CDR3 length equals 15 residues. Germline loops: CDR1 PRHDT, CDR2 FYEKMQ (reference sequence). The trim removed 3 bases at V and 4 bases at J, leaving 5 bases unmatched. The CDR3 reads CASSFRLAVPDTQYF. The CDR3 DNA follows: TGTGCCAGCAGCTTCCGACTAGCGGTCCCAGATACGCAGTATTTT.

This clone has more than one count but fewer than ten. This chain uses TRBV7-2 with TRBJ2-4; TRBD2 agrees at 9 bases. The CDR3 sequence is 14 residues long. Germline values: CDR1 SGHTA, CDR2 FQGNSA. The J segment lost 7 bases and the V segment lost 2 bases, leaving 3 bases of the junction unmatched. The CDR3 DNA sequence: TGTGCCAGCAGCTTAAGTAGCGGGAGCAACATTCAGTACTTC. This translates into CASSLSSGSNIQYF.

This clone was seen more than once but under ten times. The rearrangement links TRBV7-9 to TRBJ2-1, with 12 bases lining up with TRBD2. This CDR3 contains 16 residues. Germline V CDR1 and CDR2: SEHNR, FQNEAQ (reference sequence). Trimming removed 5 bases from V and 9 bases from J; junction bases left unmatched: 11. In nucleotides, the CDR3 is TGTGCCAGCAGCCTGGGACTAGCGGGTACGGTTGGTGAGCAGTTCTTC. Translated, it gives CASSLGLAGTVGEQFF.